This TCR beta chain was captured by sequencing in a study of cytomegalovirus exposure and HLA in healthy donors. Both 60 Vbeta primers and 13 Jbeta primers went into the PCR. Measured with immunoSEQ multiplex PCR; TCRdb has only the in-frame clones, and not every one. Among 100,000 or so clones, about 84% were seen once, and the ten largest hold 2% to 2.5%. CDR1 and CDR2 from the germline V gene are SGHDT and YYEEEE. Trimming removed 3 bases from V and 6 bases from J; junction bases left unmatched: 4. This CDR3 is 13 amino acids long. The sequenced sample was PBMCs. The chain recombines TRBV5-6 with TRBJ1-2; TRBD1 aligns across 8 bases. This sequence was found in a man aged 18 to 29 in good health and CMV-seronegative. The CDR3 nucleotides read TGTGCCAGCAGCTCCGGACAGGGTGATGGCTACACCTTC. Translation gives CASSSGQGDGYTF.